The clone carrying this TCR beta chain appeared a few times. Via MiXCR, TCRdb re-called the RT-PCR reads, giving one row per CDR3 protein. The table has around 700,000 distinct CDR3 sequences, approximately 14% seen once. The CDR3 consists of 15 residues. Germline assignment: CDR1 KGHDR and CDR2 SFDVKD. Deletions cut 2 bases from V and 1 base from J, with 10 bases between. Material: memory CD4+ T cells from blood. The sequence came from a female donor in good health, serving as a healthy control. This rearrangement joins TRBV24-1 to TRBJ1-1; tentatively, D is TRBD1 (6 bases). The CDR3 here is CATSDSRGGNTEAFF. The CDR3 bases are TGTGCCACCAGTGATTCTAGGGGGGGGAACACTGAAGCTTTCTTT.